Below are 32 T cell receptor beta chains sequenced from a single sample in a study of cytomegalovirus exposure and HLA in healthy donors. Here immunoSEQ multiplex PCR was the method, and the copy in TCRdb shows in-frame clones only, minus some. Found here are about 220,000 clones, just over 90% of them singletons; the top ten hold 0.8% to 1.2%. The sequenced sample consisted of PBMCs. These receptors all stem from a young woman in good health and CMV-seronegative.

The CDR3 DNA is TGTGCCAGCAGCTTAGCAGCGGGTGGGGGACGGAACACTGAAGCTTTCTTT. Amino acids: CASSLAAGGGRNTEAFF. The chain has TRBV7-6 and TRBJ1-1; a weak D match, TRBD1 (5 bases). The V end was cut by 0 bases, the J end by 1 base, with 15 bases between. This CDR3 has 17 amino acids. CDR1 and CDR2 from the germline V gene are SGHVS and FNYEAQ.

J is TRBJ2-2 and V is TRBV30; possible D gene TRBD1, 6 bases. V was trimmed by 4 bases and J by 3 bases, leaving 12 bases between them. CDR3 length: 14 amino acids. Germline V gives CDR1 GTSNPN, CDR2 SVGIG (reference sequence). CDR3 sequence: CAWNRRTDTGELFF. The CDR3 region has the DNA TGTGCCTGGAACCGAAGGACAGACACCGGGGAGCTGTTTTTT.

The chain employs TRBV18 and TRBJ1-3; D call uncertain. CDR3 size: 15 residues. V lost 3 bases to trimming and J lost 2 bases, with 11 bases between them. Germline CDR1 reads KGHSH; CDR2 reads LQKENI. CDR3 nucleotide sequence: TGTGCCAGCTCACCGGGCAATGGTGCTGGAAACACCATATATTTT. Translated: CASSPGNGAGNTIYF.

The chain has TRBV13 and TRBJ2-2, with 14 bases that match TRBD2. Germline CDR1 is PRHDT and CDR2 is FYEKMQ (reference sequence). Trimming cost V 4 bases and J 0 bases; bases outside gene matches: 4. The length of the CDR3 is 18 residues. The CDR3, as DNA: TGTGCCAGCAGCTCTAAGGGACTAGCGGGAGCGAACACCGGGGAGCTGTTTTTT. This codes for CASSSKGLAGANTGELFF.

The genes are TRBV7-8 and TRBJ2-7; D gene unclear. V dropped 7 bases and J dropped 4 bases, with 11 bases sitting between them. Germline V gives CDR1 SGHVS, CDR2 FQNEAQ. There are 12 residues in the CDR3. The CDR3 DNA reads as TGTGCCAGCACCGCCAGAGGTTACGAGCAGTACTTC. Translating gives CASTARGYEQYF.

This clone occurred a few times. V and J are TRBV28 and TRBJ2-7, with D unresolved. V shed 4 bases and J shed 0 bases, with 16 bases lying between them. The germline V gene has CDR1 MDHEN and CDR2 SYDVKM. The CDR3 extends over 16 amino acids. The CDR3 bases are TGTGCCAGCAGTTCCGAAGACGGAGTCAGCTCCTACGAGCAGTACTTC. It specifies CASSSEDGVSSYEQYF. Together with reference TRBV28 and TRBJ2-7, the CDR3 gives the full variable domain: DVKVTQSSRYLVKRTGEKVFLECVQDMDHENMFWYRQDPGLGLRLIYFSYDVKMKEKGDIPEGYSVSREKKERFSLILESASTNQTSMYLCASSSEDGVSSYEQYFGPGTRLTVT.

The J gene is TRBJ2-3, the V gene TRBV14; the D gene is possibly TRBD2 (6 bases). Germline CDR1 SGHDN, CDR2 FVKESK. V gave up 1 base and J gave up 0 bases, with 11 bases separating them. CDR3 length equals 16 residues. DNA of the CDR3: TGTGCCAGCAGCCAAGCGGGAGAGGGGAGCACAGATACGCAGTATTTT. This translates into CASSQAGEGSTDTQYF.

The J gene is TRBJ1-5, the V gene TRBV19; 7 bases agree with TRBD1. The CDR3 has 15 amino acids. Per germline, CDR1 LNHDA and CDR2 SQIVND (reference sequence). Trimming cost V 5 bases and J 3 bases; bases outside gene matches: 7. CDR3 DNA: TGTGCCAGTAGTTTTTTTGGGACAGCCAATCAGCCCCAGCATTTT. This gives the protein CASSFFGTANQPQHF.

The V call is TRBV28, the J call TRBJ2-3; tentative D call: TRBD2 (5 bases). Germline V gene lookup returns CDR1 MDHEN and CDR2 SYDVKM. V lost 8 bases and J 0 bases, leaving 9 bases between the germline ends. The CDR3 consists of 13 residues. CDR3 in DNA: TGTGCCAGCGCGAGAGGGAGCACAGATACGCAGTATTTT. This sequence encodes CASARGSTDTQYF.

The chain has TRBV6-4 and TRBJ2-3; a weak D match, TRBD2 (5 bases). Germline V gene sequence: CDR1 MRHNA, CDR2 SNTAGT. CDR3 size: 15 residues. V lost 2 bases, J lost 2 bases, and 11 bases lay in between. The CDR3 DNA follows: TGTGCCAGCAGTGACGGGAGCGGCGCCACAGATACGCAGTATTTT. It encodes CASSDGSGATDTQYF.

The DNA of the CDR3 is TGTGCCAGTAGTATCTTTGGGGGCGCCTATAATTCACCCCTCCACTTT. Protein product: CASSIFGGAYNSPLHF. The chain is built from TRBV19 and TRBJ1-6, with D perhaps matching TRBD1 (6 bases). With 3 bases removed from V and 2 bases from J, the gap between germline ends came to 11 bases. The CDR3 sequence is 16 residues long. Germline CDR1 and CDR2: LNHDA and SQIVND (reference sequence).

The chain has TRBV6-4 and TRBJ1-5; no clear D gene. CDR1 and CDR2 (germline): MRHNA, SNTAGT. Trimming took 4 bases from V and 0 from J, leaving 10 bases between them. The CDR3 is made up of 15 amino acids. In DNA form, the CDR3 reads TGTGCCAGCAGTGTAGAGGATAATAGCAATCAGCCCCAGCATTTT. This sequence encodes CASSVEDNSNQPQHF.

V is TRBV28 and J is TRBJ1-2; D gene ambiguous. The V gene lost 7 bases and the J gene lost 3 bases, with 12 bases spanning the gap. The CDR3 extends over 13 amino acids. CDR1 is MDHEN and CDR2 is SYDVKM in the germline V gene. CDR3 region: CASTSTRYYGYTF. For the CDR3, the DNA is TGTGCCAGCACCTCGACAAGGTACTATGGCTACACCTTC.

V and J are TRBV6-1 and TRBJ1-3; a possible D gene is TRBD1 (5 bases). In germline, CDR1 is MNHNS, CDR2 SASEGT. This CDR3 contains 15 residues. V lost 8 bases and J 9 bases, leaving 23 bases between the germline ends. This CDR3 reads CASLAGTASGGTIYF. The CDR3 DNA is TGTGCCAGCCTAGCTGGGACGGCCAGCGGGGGCACCATATATTTT.

Written as DNA, the CDR3 is TGTGCCAGCAAGTTATCAGGGGACTCTGGAAACACCATATATTTT. Its protein product is CASKLSGDSGNTIYF. The chain links TRBV6-4 to TRBJ1-3; possible D gene TRBD1, 6 bases. The V gene's germline CDR1 is MRHNA and CDR2 SNTAGT. The CDR3 length is 15 residues. Trimming pared 7 bases from V and 0 bases from J, leaving 13 bases between.

The chain uses TRBV6-4 and TRBJ2-2; TRBD2 matches at 12 bases. In germline, CDR1 is MRHNA, CDR2 SNTAGT. After removal of 6 bases from V and 4 bases from J, the junction contained 6 bases not matched to a gene. The CDR3 is made up of 16 amino acids. The CDR3 sequence: CASRPGLAGSTGELFF. The CDR3 DNA is TGTGCCAGCAGACCCGGACTAGCGGGGTCCACCGGGGAGCTGTTTTTT.

This CDR3 is CASSFLRTVSGANVLTF. The CDR3, as DNA: TGTGCCAGCAGCTTTTTGCGGACAGTCTCTGGGGCCAACGTCCTGACTTTC. The chain employs TRBV5-4 and TRBJ2-6; maybe TRBD1 (6 bases). Per the germline V gene, CDR1 is SGHNT and CDR2 is YYREEE (reference sequence). V dropped 2 bases and J dropped 0 bases, with 12 bases sitting between them. The CDR3 loop spans 17 amino acids.

The V and J genes are TRBV5-1 and TRBJ1-1; D is perhaps TRBD1 (6 bases). Trimming stripped 4 bases from V and 1 base from J, with 11 bases between. The germline V gene has CDR1 SGHRS and CDR2 YFSETQ. The CDR3 consists of 14 residues. The CDR3 loop is CASSVGQKNTEAFF. DNA for the CDR3: TGCGCCAGCAGCGTGGGACAAAAGAACACTGAAGCTTTCTTT.

The rearrangement uses TRBV7-9 and TRBJ2-3, with D perhaps matching TRBD2 (5 bases). This CDR3 is 15 amino acids long. Germline-derived CDR1 and CDR2 are SEHNR and FQNEAQ (reference sequence). Trimming pared 1 base from V and 1 base from J, leaving 9 bases between. The CDR3 reads CASSLEEGRTDTQYF. Here the CDR3 DNA reads TGTGCCAGCAGCTTAGAAGAGGGCCGCACAGATACGCAGTATTTT.

The chain carries TRBV7-9 and TRBJ2-1; 8 bases line up with TRBD2. V trimming: 5 bases; J trimming: 7 bases; junction bases outside the gene matches: 10. The V gene's germline CDR1 is SEHNR and CDR2 FQNEAQ (reference sequence). The CDR3 runs to 15 residues. The CDR3 region has the DNA TGTGCCAGCAGCCGGAGGGCAGCGGGAGTTAATGAGCAGTTCTTC. It specifies CASSRRAAGVNEQFF. Combining the CDR3 with reference TRBV7-9 and TRBJ2-1 gives the whole variable domain DTGVSQNPRHKITKRGQNVTFRCDPISEHNRLYWYRQTLGQGPEFLTYFQNEAQLEKSRLLSDRFSAERPKGSFSTLEIQRTEQGDSAMYLCASSRRAAGVNEQFFGPGTRLTVL.

The rearrangement uses TRBV4-2 and TRBJ2-7; 9 bases agree with TRBD2. V was pared by 2 bases and J by 3 bases, with 5 bases of the junction left unmatched. The V gene's germline CDR1 is LGHNA and CDR2 YNFKEQ. The CDR3 runs 15 residues. CDR3 bases: TGTGCCAGCAGCCAAATTCTAGCGGGAAACTACGAGCAGTACTTC. Protein product: CASSQILAGNYEQYF.

V and J are TRBV6-5 and TRBJ1-5; D might be TRBD1 (5 bases). Per the germline V gene, CDR1 is MNHEY and CDR2 is SVGAGI. Deletions cut 6 bases from V and 0 bases from J, with 12 bases between. The CDR3 totals 15 residues. CDR3 sequence reads: CASSTGRRSNQPQHF. CDR3 coding DNA: TGTGCCAGCAGCACAGGTCGACGTAGCAATCAGCCCCAGCATTTT.

This chain links TRBV12-2 with TRBJ2-1; TRBD2 reflects the table's D call only, with no check against the DNA. TRBV12-2 is a listed pseudogene. CDR3 length: 16 amino acids. DNA for the CDR3: TGTGCAAGTCGCTTTCGACTAGCGGGTTGGTACAATGAGCAGTTCTTC. The encoded protein is CASRFRLAGWYNEQFF.

The chain links TRBV11-3 to TRBJ1-2; 7 bases map to TRBD1. CDR3 length: 18 residues. CDR1 and CDR2 from the germline V gene are SGHNT and YENEEA. V dropped 1 base and J dropped 6; count of bases not matched to a gene: 17. The CDR3 spells CASSLGLGGTVGNDGYTF. The DNA for the CDR3 is TGTGCCAGCAGCTTAGGCCTGGGCGGGACAGTCGGGAACGATGGCTACACCTTC.

The V gene is TRBV11-2, the J gene TRBJ1-1; D is uncertain. The V end was cut by 8 bases, the J end by 0 bases, with 13 bases between. The CDR3 is 14 residues long. Germline V gene data show CDR1 as SGHAT and CDR2 as FQNNGV. The CDR3: CASGPNTLNTEAFF. The CDR3 coding sequence is TGTGCCAGCGGGCCAAACACCTTGAACACTGAAGCTTTCTTT.

V and J are TRBV9 and TRBJ1-2; no clear D gene. CDR1 is SGDLS and CDR2 is YYNGEE in the germline V gene. This CDR3 is built from 16 residues. The germline V and J ends were trimmed by 3 bases and 2 bases, with 17 bases remaining between them. The CDR3 region has the DNA TGTGCCAGCAGCGAGGGCTCGAGGGAGGGCAACTATGGCTACACCTTC. As protein: CASSEGSREGNYGYTF. Drawing the rest from reference TRBV9 and TRBJ1-2, the complete variable domain is DSGVTQTPKHLITATGQRVTLRCSPRSGDLSVYWYQQSLDQGLQFLIQYYNGEERAKGNILERFSAQQFPDLHSELNLSSLELGDSALYFCASSEGSREGNYGYTFGSGTRLTVV.

V is TRBV27 and J is TRBJ2-1; TRBD1 matches at 9 bases. The J segment lost 7 bases and the V segment lost 4 bases, leaving 5 bases of the junction unmatched. Germline CDR1 is MNHEY and CDR2 is SMNVEV (reference sequence). The CDR3 extends over 14 amino acids. The chain's CDR3 is CASSSRGTGNEQFF. CDR3 coding DNA: TGTGCCAGCAGTTCAAGAGGGACAGGGAATGAGCAGTTCTTC.

The chain uses TRBV4-1 and TRBJ1-1; no clear D. V lost 6 bases to trimming and J lost 10 bases, with 21 bases between them. Germline CDR1 reads MGHRA; CDR2 reads YSYEKL. The CDR3 consists of 14 residues. The chain's CDR3 is CASRREGPETPAFF. The DNA of the CDR3 is TGCGCCAGCAGACGGGAGGGTCCGGAGACTCCAGCTTTCTTT.

The J gene is TRBJ2-1, the V gene TRBV27; 7 positions agree with TRBD1. Germline V gene sequence: CDR1 MNHEY, CDR2 SMNVEV (reference sequence). The CDR3 consists of 16 residues. The J segment lost 0 bases and the V segment lost 1 base, leaving 3 bases of the junction unmatched. The CDR3: CASSLYRGLSYNEQFF. CDR3 nucleotides: TGTGCCAGCAGTTTATACAGGGGTCTCTCCTACAATGAGCAGTTCTTC.

In its sample, this clone was seen a few times. V is TRBV9 and J is TRBJ2-7; D is ambiguous. V dropped 4 bases and J dropped 0 bases, with 14 bases sitting between them. Germline CDR1 reads SGDLS; CDR2 reads YYNGEE. The CDR3 consists of 15 residues. CDR3 in DNA: TGTGCCAGCAGCCCCCGCATGATTAGCTCCTACGAGCAGTACTTC. Its translation is CASSPRMISSYEQYF.

The genes are TRBV11-2 and TRBJ2-1; possibly TRBD2 for D (6 bases). Trimming stripped 4 bases from V and 12 bases from J, with 10 bases between. This CDR3 is 11 amino acids long. From germline, CDR1 is SGHAT and CDR2 FQNNGV. As DNA, the CDR3 is TGTGCCAGCAGCTACGGGGGTTTGCAGTTCTTC. As protein: CASSYGGLQFF.

The V gene is TRBV5-1, the J gene TRBJ1-4; the match to TRBD1 covers 7 bases. This CDR3 region has 14 residues. CDR1 and CDR2 (germline): SGHRS, YFSETQ. The trim removed 3 bases at V and 5 bases at J, leaving 4 bases unmatched. Written as DNA, the CDR3 is TGCGCCAGCAGCTCCGGGACAGAAAATGAAAAACTGTTTTTT. This codes for CASSSGTENEKLFF.